This TCR beta chain was sequenced for a study of vaccination and CD4 T cells after COVID-19. Study details: A median of around 110 days (range 35 to 161) separated diagnosis from post-COVID sampling. Overlapping peptides of the spike proteins of SARS-CoV-2, HCoV-NL63, HCoV-OC43 and HCoV-229E were used for cell stimulation.

Trimming pared 2 bases from V and 7 bases from J, leaving 9 bases between. From germline, CDR1 is SEHNR and CDR2 FQNEAQ (reference sequence). CDR3 length: 12 residues. This sample's treatment: approximately 9-day PBMC culture with coronavirus spike peptide pools or control peptides (ViraFEST assay). Under the ViraFEST approach, antigen-specific T cells were expanded with peptide pools and TCRs subsequently sequenced. On day 3 and again on day 7, fresh IL-2 medium was used to replace half the medium. Turning to this clonotype: As yet, its antigen is unknown.

The assay that was used to sequence DNA from cultured CD4+ T cells was the Oncomine TCR Beta short-read assay. TCRdb re-derived calls from the PCR reads in MiXCR, one entry per CDR3 protein. Among 15,000 to 20,000 distinct CDR3 sequences, roughly 69% were seen once, and the ten largest hold 12%. V is TRBV7-9 and J is TRBJ2-7; D uncertain. Sequenced input: CD4+ T cells from blood, cultured in vitro. The source is a human donor who had recovered from COVID-19. This CDR3 is CASSLTTEEQYF. As DNA, the CDR3 is TGTGCCAGCAGCTTAACCACGGAAGAGCAGTACTTC.